This TCR beta chain was captured by sequencing in a study of T-cell memory formation after mild COVID-19. The TCR alpha and TCR beta cDNA libraries, bearing sample barcodes and UMIs, were generated by 5'RACE using constant-segment primers. MiXCR, run by TCRdb on the 5' RACE reads, gives a single entry per CDR3 protein. This table holds more than 150,000 distinct CDR3 sequences, roughly 20% found once. Comment on this clonotype: Its antigen remains unidentified.

The V end was cut by 5 bases, the J end by 2 bases, with 7 bases between. Germline CDR1 is DFQATT and CDR2 is SNEGSKA (reference sequence). There are 12 residues in the CDR3. Study-level findings and limits: Several responding clones turned up in pre-infection memory, indicating that cross-reactive memory may have taken part. Clones contracting day 15 to 85 were balanced CD4/CD8; later expanders leaned CD4+. CD4+ clones that contracted lay mainly in CM and EM; CD8+ ones lay in EMRA.

This rearrangement joins TRBV20-1 to TRBJ1-5; the D gene is possibly TRBD1 (5 bases). Input material: PBMCs or a T cell subset sorted from them (not recorded which). This TCR was recovered from a young man who had mild COVID-19 (a few samples of this study predate the infection). Cell type and time point are not known. The CDR3 protein is CSALRGNQPQHF. CDR3 nucleotides: TGCAGTGCTCTCAGGGGCAATCAGCCCCAGCATTTT.